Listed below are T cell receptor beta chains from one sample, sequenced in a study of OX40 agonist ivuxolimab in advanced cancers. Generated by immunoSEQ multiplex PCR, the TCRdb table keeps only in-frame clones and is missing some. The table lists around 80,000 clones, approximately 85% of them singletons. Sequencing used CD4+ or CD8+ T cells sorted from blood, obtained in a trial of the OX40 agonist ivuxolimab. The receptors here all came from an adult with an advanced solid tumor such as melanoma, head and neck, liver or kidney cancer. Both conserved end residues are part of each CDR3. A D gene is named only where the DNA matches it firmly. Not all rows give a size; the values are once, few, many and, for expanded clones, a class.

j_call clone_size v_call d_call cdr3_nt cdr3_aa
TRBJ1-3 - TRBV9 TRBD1 TGTGCCAGCAGCGTAGGACAGGGTCTGTCCGGAAACACCATATATTTT CASSVGQGLSGNTIYF
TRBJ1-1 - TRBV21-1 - TGTGCCAGCAGCAAATCTCCTAGGGATGCGGGCACTGAAGCTTTCTTT CASSKSPRDAGTEAFF
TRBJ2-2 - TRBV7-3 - TGTGCCAGCAGCCAAGTAACGAACACCGGGGAGCTGTTTTTT CASSQVTNTGELFF
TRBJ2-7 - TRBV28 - TGTGCCAGCAGTCCTCGGGACACCTGGTCCCACTTC CASSPRDTWSHF
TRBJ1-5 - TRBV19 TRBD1 TGTGCCAGTAGGTTTGGGACAGGGGGCGGTCAGCCCCAGCATTTT CASRFGTGGGQPQHF
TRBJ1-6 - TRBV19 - TGTGCCAGTAGTATAGATCTATTTGGGGGGGGGTCACCCCTCCACTTT CASSIDLFGGGSPLHF
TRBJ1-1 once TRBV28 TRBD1 TGTGCCAGCAGTCCAGGGGGCCGCACTGAAGCTTTCTTT CASSPGGRTEAFF
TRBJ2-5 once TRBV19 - TGTGCCAGTAGTATAGATCTGTGGGGGGCCCAAGAGACCCAGTACTTC CASSIDLWGAQETQYF
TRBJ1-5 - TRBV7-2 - TGTGCCAGCAGCGCCGACGGAAATCAGCCCCAGCATTTT CASSADGNQPQHF
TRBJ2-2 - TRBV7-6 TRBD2 TGTGCCAGCAGCTTCGGGACTAGCGGAGATACCGGGGAGCTGTTTTTT CASSFGTSGDTGELFF
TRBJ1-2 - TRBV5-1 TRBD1 TGCGCCAGCAGCCCAGAAGGACAGGGCAGCGGCTACACCTTC CASSPEGQGSGYTF
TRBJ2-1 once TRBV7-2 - TGTGCCAGCAGCACCAGCTACAATGAGCAGTTCTTC CASSTSYNEQFF
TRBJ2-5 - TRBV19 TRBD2 TGTGCCAGTAGCGGACTAGCGGGGGGGCGCGGCCAAGAGACCCAGTACTTC CASSGLAGGRGQETQYF
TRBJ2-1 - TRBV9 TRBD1 TGTGCCAGCAGCGTCCGGGACAGGGATTTGAATGAGCAGTTCTTC CASSVRDRDLNEQFF
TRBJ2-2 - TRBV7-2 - TGTGCCAGCAGCGCTCAGGGTGGCACCGGGGAGCTGTTTTTT CASSAQGGTGELFF
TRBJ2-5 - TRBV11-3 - TGTGCCAGCAGCTCCGCCGGGGAGACCCAGTACTTC CASSSAGETQYF
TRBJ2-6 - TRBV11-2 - TGTGCCAGCAGACCTACATCAGGGGCCAACGTCCTGACTTTC CASRPTSGANVLTF
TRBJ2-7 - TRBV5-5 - TGTGCCAGCAGCCTCGGCGGGTACGAGCAGTACTTC CASSLGGYEQYF
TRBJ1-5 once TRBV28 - TGTGCCAGCAGCAGGGATAGCAATCAGCCCCAGCATTTT CASSRDSNQPQHF
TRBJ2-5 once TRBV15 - TGTGCCACCAGCAGAGATAAGCGAGGGCCGGAGACCCAGTACTTC CATSRDKRGPETQYF